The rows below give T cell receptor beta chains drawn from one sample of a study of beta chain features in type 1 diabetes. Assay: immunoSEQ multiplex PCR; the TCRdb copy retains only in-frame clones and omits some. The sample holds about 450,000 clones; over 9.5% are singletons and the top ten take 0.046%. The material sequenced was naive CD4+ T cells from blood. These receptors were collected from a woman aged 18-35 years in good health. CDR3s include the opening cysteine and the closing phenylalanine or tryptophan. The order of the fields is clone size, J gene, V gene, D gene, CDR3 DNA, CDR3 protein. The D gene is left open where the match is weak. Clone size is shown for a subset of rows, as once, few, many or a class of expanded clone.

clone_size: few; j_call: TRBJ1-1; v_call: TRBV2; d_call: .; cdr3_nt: TGTGCCAGCAGTGAAGCAGGGCCTGAAGCTTTCTTT; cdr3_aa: CASSEAGPEAFF
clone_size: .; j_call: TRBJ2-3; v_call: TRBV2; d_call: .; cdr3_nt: TGTGCCAGCAGGGGACCCCGCACAGATACGCAGTATTTT; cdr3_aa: CASRGPRTDTQYF
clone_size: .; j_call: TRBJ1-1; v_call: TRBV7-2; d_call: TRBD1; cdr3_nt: TGTGCCAGCAGCTTAGACCTAGGACAGGTGAACACTGAAGCTTTCTTT; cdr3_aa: CASSLDLGQVNTEAFF
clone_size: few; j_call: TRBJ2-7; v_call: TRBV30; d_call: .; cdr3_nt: TGTGCCTGGAGTGTACAGGGCTACGAGCAGTACTTC; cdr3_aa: CAWSVQGYEQYF
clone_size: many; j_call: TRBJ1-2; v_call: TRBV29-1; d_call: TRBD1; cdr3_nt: TGCAGCGCCGACAGGGCTTCTAACTATGGCTACACCTTC; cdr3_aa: CSADRASNYGYTF
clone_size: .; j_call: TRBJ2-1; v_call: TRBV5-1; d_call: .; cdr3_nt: TGCGCCAGCAGCTACGGGCAGGTTGTGCAATATGAGCAGTTCTTC; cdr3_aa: CASSYGQVVQYEQFF
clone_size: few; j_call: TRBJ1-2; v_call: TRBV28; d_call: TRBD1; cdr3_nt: TGTGCCAGCAGTGGGGACAGGGGGTATGGCTACACCTTC; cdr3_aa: CASSGDRGYGYTF
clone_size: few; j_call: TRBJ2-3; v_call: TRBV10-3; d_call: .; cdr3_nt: TGTGCCATCAGTGAGACAAGGGGTAGCACAGATACGCAGTATTTT; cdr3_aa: CAISETRGSTDTQYF
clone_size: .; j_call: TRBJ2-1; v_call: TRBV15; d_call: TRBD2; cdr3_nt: TGTGCCACCAGCATTGGGCGGGGGTTTTCCTACAATGAGCAGTTCTTC; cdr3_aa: CATSIGRGFSYNEQFF
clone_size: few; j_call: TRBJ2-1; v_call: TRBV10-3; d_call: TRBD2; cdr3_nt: TGTGCCATCAGTCCCGGGACAGGGACTAGCGGGTACAATGAGCAGTTCTTC; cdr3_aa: CAISPGTGTSGYNEQFF
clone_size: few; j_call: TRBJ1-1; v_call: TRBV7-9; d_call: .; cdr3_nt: TGTGCCAGCAGCTCCGGGAGGAACACTGAAGCTTTCTTT; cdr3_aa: CASSSGRNTEAFF
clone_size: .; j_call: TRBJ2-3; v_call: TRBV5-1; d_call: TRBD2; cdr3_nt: TGCGCCAGCCAACTTTCCCTAGCGGACACAGATACGCAGTATTTT; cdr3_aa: CASQLSLADTDTQYF
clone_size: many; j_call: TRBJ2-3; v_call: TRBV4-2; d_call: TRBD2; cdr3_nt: TGTGCCAGCAGCCAAGATAGGCTAGCGGACACAGATACGCAGTATTTT; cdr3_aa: CASSQDRLADTDTQYF
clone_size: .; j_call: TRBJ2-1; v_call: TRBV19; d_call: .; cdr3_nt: TGTGCCAGTAGTATAACGGCTAGCGCGTCCTACAATGAGCAGTTCTTC; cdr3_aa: CASSITASASYNEQFF
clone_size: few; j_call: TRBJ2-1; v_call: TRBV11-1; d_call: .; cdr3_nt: TGTGCCAGCAGCTCGGCTCGGGGGAGAAGGGTTTACAATGAGCAGTTCTTC; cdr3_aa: CASSSARGRRVYNEQFF
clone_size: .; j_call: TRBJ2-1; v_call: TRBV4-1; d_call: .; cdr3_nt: TGCGCCAGCAGCCGGTCCCCAGGGATCCGTGAGCAGTTCTTC; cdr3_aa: CASSRSPGIREQFF
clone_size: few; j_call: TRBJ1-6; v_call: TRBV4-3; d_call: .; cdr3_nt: TGCGCCAGCAGCCAGAGGGGGGATTCACCCCTCCACTTT; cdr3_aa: CASSQRGDSPLHF
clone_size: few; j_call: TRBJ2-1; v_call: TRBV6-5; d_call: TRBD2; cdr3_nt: TGTGCCAGCAGCCCCATGGCGGGAGTGGGCAATGAGCAGTTCTTC; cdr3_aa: CASSPMAGVGNEQFF
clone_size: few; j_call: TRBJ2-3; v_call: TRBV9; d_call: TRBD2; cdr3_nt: TGTGCCAGCAGCACAGGACTAGCGGGAGTGAGAATGGATACGCAGTATTTT; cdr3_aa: CASSTGLAGVRMDTQYF
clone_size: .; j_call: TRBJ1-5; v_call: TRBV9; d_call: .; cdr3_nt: TGTGCCAGCAGCGCCCATTCCAGTCAGCCCCAGCATTTT; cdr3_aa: CASSAHSSQPQHF
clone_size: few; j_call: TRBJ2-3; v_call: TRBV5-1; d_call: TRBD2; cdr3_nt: TGCGCCAGCAGGAGTATAGCGGGGAGCACAGATACGCAGTATTTT; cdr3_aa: CASRSIAGSTDTQYF
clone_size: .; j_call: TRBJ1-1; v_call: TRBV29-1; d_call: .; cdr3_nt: TGCAGCGTTGAAGTAAACACCATGAACACTGAAGCTTTCTTT; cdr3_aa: CSVEVNTMNTEAFF
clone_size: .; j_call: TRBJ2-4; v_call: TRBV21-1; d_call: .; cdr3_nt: TGTGCCGCGGAGACACGGATGAAATTTTCGCGGTACTTC; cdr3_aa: CAAETRMKFSRYF
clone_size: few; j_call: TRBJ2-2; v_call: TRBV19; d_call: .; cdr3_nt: TGTGCCAGTAGTATAGGGGGAAGAGCCGGGGAGCTGTTTTTT; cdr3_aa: CASSIGGRAGELFF
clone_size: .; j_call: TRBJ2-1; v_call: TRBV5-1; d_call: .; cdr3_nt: TGCGCCAGTAGGGGACCGAACTCCTACAATGAGCAGTTCTTC; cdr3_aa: CASRGPNSYNEQFF
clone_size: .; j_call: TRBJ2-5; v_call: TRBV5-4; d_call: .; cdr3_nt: TGTGCCAGCAGCTTGGAGCCAGAGACCCAGTACTTC; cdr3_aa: CASSLEPETQYF
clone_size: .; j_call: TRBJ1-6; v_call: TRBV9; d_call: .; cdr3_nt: TGTGCCAGCAGCGTACGCAGCGGTAATTCACCCCTCCACTTT; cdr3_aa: CASSVRSGNSPLHF
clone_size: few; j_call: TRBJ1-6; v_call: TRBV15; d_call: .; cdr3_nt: TGTGCCACCAGCAGAGAGTACGATTCACCCCTCCACTTT; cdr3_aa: CATSREYDSPLHF
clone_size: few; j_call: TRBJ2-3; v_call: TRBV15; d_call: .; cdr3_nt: TGTGCCACCAGCAGGGGGGAGAGGCAGGGGACCACAGATACGCAGTATTTT; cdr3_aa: CATSRGERQGTTDTQYF
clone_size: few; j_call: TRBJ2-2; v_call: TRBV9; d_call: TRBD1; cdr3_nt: TGTGCCAGCAGCGTAGCTCTCACAGGGGGCAAGAACACCGGGGAGCTGTTTTTT; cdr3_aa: CASSVALTGGKNTGELFF
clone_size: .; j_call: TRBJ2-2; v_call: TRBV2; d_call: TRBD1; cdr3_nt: TGTGCCAGCAGGGGACAGCCTTGGGGCACCGGGGAGCTGTTTTTT; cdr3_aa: CASRGQPWGTGELFF
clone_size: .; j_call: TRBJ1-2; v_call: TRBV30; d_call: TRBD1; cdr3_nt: TGTGCCTGGGGAAAACAGGGGGCGCGGGTCTATGGCTACACCTTC; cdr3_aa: CAWGKQGARVYGYTF
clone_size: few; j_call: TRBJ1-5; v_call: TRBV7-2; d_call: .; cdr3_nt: TGTGCCAGCAGCTTAGGACGGATTGCGGATAGCAATCAGCCCCAGCATTTT; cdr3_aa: CASSLGRIADSNQPQHF
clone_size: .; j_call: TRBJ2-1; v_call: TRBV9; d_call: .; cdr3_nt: TGTGCCAGCAGCGCCCTGGCAGCGACATTCAATGAGCAGTTCTTC; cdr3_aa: CASSALAATFNEQFF
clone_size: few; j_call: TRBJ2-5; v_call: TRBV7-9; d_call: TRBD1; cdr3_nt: TGTGCCAGCAGCCAACAGGGGATCCAAGAGACCCAGTACTTC; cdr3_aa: CASSQQGIQETQYF
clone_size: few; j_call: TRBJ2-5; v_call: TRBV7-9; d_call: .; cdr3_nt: TGTGCCAGCAGCCCCGGTGTCGGCGCCCAGTACTTC; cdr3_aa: CASSPGVGAQYF
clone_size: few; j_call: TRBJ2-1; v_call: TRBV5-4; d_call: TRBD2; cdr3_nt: TGTGCCAGCAGCTTCCCGGGACTAGCCGAGTTCTTC; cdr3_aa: CASSFPGLAEFF
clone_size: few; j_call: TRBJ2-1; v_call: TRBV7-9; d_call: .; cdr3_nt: TGTGCCAGCAGCTTCGGGAAGGTCTGGGAGCAGTTCTTC; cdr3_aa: CASSFGKVWEQFF
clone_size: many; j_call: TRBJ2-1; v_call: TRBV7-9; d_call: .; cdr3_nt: TGTGCCAGCAGCAACAATGAGCAGTTCTTC; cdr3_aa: CASSNNEQFF
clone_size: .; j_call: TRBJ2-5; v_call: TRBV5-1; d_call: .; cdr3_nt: TGCGCCAGCAGCTTGGGTGTGGCTGGGGAGACCCAGTACTTC; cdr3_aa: CASSLGVAGETQYF
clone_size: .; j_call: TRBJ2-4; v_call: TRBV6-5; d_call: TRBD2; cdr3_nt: TGTGCCGGTCCGGGGGGTGCCAAAAACATTCAGTACTTC; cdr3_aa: CAGPGGAKNIQYF
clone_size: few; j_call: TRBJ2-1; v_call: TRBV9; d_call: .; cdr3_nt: TGTGCCAGCAGCGGCCGTAATGAGCAGTTCTTC; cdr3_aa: CASSGRNEQFF
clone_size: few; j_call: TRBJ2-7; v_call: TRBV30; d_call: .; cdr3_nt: TGTGCCTGGGGGGCAGCTTACGAGCAGTACTTC; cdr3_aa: CAWGAAYEQYF
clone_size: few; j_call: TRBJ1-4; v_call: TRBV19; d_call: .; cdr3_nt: TGTGCCAGTAGTATAGCCTCAACTAATGAAAAACTGTTTTTT; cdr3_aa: CASSIASTNEKLFF
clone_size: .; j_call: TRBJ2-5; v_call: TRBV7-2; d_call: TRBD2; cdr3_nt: TGTGCCAGCAGCTACTCGCTAGCGGGGGGGAGCCAAGAGACCCAGTACTTC; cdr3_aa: CASSYSLAGGSQETQYF
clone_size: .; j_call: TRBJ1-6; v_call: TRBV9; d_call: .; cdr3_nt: TGTGCCAGCAGCCAAGGGAGTGCTGGTTCACCCCTCCACTTT; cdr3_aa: CASSQGSAGSPLHF
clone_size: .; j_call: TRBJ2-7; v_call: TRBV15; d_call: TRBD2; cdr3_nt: TGTGCCACCAGCAGTTCATCGTGGCGGGAGAGGACCTACGAGCAGTACTTC; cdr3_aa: CATSSSSWRERTYEQYF
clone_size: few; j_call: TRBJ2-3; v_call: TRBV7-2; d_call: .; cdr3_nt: TGTGCCAGCAGCTTCATAGTATATTCGGGAAATACGCAGTATTTT; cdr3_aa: CASSFIVYSGNTQYF
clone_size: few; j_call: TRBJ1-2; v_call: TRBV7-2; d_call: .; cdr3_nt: TGTGCCAGCAGCTTGGTTTATGGCTACACCTTC; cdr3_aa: CASSLVYGYTF